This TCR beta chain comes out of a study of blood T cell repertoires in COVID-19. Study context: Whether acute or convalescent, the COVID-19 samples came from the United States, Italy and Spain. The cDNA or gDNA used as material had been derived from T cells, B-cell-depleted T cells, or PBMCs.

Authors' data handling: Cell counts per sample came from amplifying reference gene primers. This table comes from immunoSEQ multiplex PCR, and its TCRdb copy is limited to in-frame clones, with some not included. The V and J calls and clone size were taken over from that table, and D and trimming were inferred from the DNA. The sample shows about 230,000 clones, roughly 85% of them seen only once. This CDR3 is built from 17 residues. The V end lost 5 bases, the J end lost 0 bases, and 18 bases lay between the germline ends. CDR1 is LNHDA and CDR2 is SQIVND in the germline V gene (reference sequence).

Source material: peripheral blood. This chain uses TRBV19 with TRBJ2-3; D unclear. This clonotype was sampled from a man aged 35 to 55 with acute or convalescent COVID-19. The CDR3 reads CASSPGLTTSSTDTQYF. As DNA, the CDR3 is TGTGCCAGTAGTCCAGGCCTGACCACCTCTAGCACAGATACGCAGTATTTT.